This T cell receptor (beta chain) appears in the sequencing data of a study of regulatory T cells in long-lasting Graves disease. This clonotype was seen at least ten times. The antigen is not known. The time point denotes: newly diagnosed GD, antithyroid drugs for less than 3 months. TCR sequences were obtained from RNA taken from PBMCs. V lost 3 bases to trimming and J lost 4 bases, with 19 bases between them. This CDR3 comprises 17 residues. Arm-PCR of CDR3 regions and iRepertoire HTBI primers were used to build TCR beta libraries. Authors' processing steps: Identification yielded around 68 TRBV and some 15 TRBJ segments across samples. Via MiXCR, TCRdb re-called the multiplex PCR reads, giving one row per CDR3 protein. These V and J calls derive from TCRdb rather than the authors' analysis. The table includes roughly 420,000 distinct CDR3 sequences, less than 15% detected once. Whole-study findings and limits: Among samples with persistent disease, TRBV28, TRBJ1-2 and TRBJ2-5 were favored. New patients shared fewer public clonotypes (about 1,000) than persistent patients did (approximately 3,000).

Another study also made use of these data, one on T cells in Graves' hyperthyroidism and ophthalmopathy.

The sequencing here drew on peripheral blood mononuclear cells (PBMCs), taken at new diagnosis, from a patient treated with antithyroid drugs. This receptor was obtained from a woman aged 45-59 years with Graves disease. The J gene is TRBJ2-1, the V gene TRBV12-3 or TRBV12-4, with a tentative D call TRBD2 (6 bases). CDR3 sequence: CASSFRGRRRIYNEQFF. CDR3 DNA sequence: TGTGCCAGCAGTTTCCGTGGGAGGCGGCGAATATACAATGAGCAGTTCTTC.